The entry below gives a single T cell receptor beta chain sequence along with its context. Germline V lookup: CDR1 SGHVS, CDR2 FNYEAQ. J was trimmed by 1 base and V by 5 bases; bases with no gene match: 3. The CDR3 runs to 17 residues. The entry originates in a study of blood T cell repertoires in COVID-19. At the level of the study: Whether acute or convalescent, the COVID-19 samples came from the United States, Italy and Spain. Sources were T cells, B-cell-depleted T cells, or PBMCs; the material itself was cDNA or gDNA.

Method: immunoSEQ multiplex PCR; TCRdb's copy keeps in-frame clones and lacks some. This repertoire shows some 310,000 clones, around nine tenths found once; its top ten account for 1%. The origin of this receptor is a man in his fifties with active or convalescent COVID-19. The chain couples TRBV7-6 to TRBJ2-1; 15 bases are shared with TRBD2. Sequenced input: peripheral blood. The CDR3 sequence: CASSPGLAGGSYNEQFF. CDR3 DNA: TGTGCCAGCAGCCCGGGACTAGCGGGAGGTTCCTACAATGAGCAGTTCTTC.